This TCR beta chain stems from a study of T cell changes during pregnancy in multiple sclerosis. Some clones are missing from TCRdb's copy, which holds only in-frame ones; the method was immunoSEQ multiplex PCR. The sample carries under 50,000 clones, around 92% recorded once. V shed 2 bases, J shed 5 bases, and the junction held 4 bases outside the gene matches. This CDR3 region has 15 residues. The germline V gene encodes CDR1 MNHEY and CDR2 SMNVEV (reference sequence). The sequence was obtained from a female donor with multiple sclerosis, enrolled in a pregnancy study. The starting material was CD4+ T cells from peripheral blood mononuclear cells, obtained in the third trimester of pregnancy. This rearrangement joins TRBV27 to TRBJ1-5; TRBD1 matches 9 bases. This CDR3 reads CASSLLGQGYQPQHF. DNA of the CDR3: TGTGCCAGCAGTTTACTAGGACAGGGGTATCAGCCCCAGCATTTT.